This entry describes one TCR beta chain. There are 14 residues in the CDR3. The germline gives CDR1 KGHSY, CDR2 FQNENV. V was cut by 2 bases and J by 3 bases, with 10 bases left in between. The sample is drawn from a study of blood T cell repertoires in COVID-19. At the level of the study: Samples came from the United States, Italy and Spain, spanning acute and convalescent COVID-19.

Categorization into cohorts depended on clinical history that participants reported. As handled by the study authors: Scientists estimated how many nucleated cells there were by amplifying reference gene primers. Clones were read by immunoSEQ multiplex PCR, and TCRdb kept only the in-frame ones, dropping some. The DNA was the basis for D and trimming; V, J and clone size are from that table. The profile shows around 300,000 clones, more than 80% of them singletons. The chain links TRBV16 to TRBJ1-1, with D maybe TRBD1 (5 bases). This receptor was identified in a woman younger than 35 who had recovered from COVID-19. The sequenced sample consisted of PBMCs or T cells enriched from blood (not recorded which). The CDR3 nucleotides are TGTGCCAGCAGCCAAGGCAGGGCAGACACTGAAGCTTTCTTT. Translation: CASSQGRADTEAFF.